This T cell receptor beta chain emerged from a study of cytomegalovirus exposure and HLA in healthy donors. PCR used 60 Vbeta primers and 13 Jbeta primers. Measured with immunoSEQ multiplex PCR; TCRdb has only the in-frame clones, and not every one. This table has 100,000 or so clones, 70% to 80% appearing once. Of note for this clone: Its antigen remains unknown. This sample also contains other DNA sequences that code for the same CDR3.

Whole-study findings and limits: Roughly uniform depth of sequencing across donors was assumed in presence/absence analyses.

Donors showed nominal health when sampled, although they likely had unrecorded immune exposures. Looked up from germline, CDR1 is SGHTA and CDR2 is FQGNSA. V shed 0 bases and J shed 5 bases, with 8 bases lying between them. The CDR3 covers 14 residues. Sequencing was carried out using PBMCs. The sequence derives from a male donor in good health and CMV-seropositive. V gene TRBV7-2 combines with J gene TRBJ1-5; D perhaps matches TRBD1 (5 bases). The CDR3 nucleotides are TGTGCCAGCAGCTTAGCGGGGGGAGATCAGCCCCAGCATTTT. It is translated as CASSLAGGDQPQHF.